Each of the 14 T cell receptor beta chains below was sequenced from the same sample in a study of post-analysis software for immune sequencing data. Prepared libraries of TCR beta cDNA carried unique molecular identifiers. TCRdb redid the calling of the PCR reads with MiXCR, one entry per CDR3 protein. The data hold 450,000 or so distinct CDR3 sequences, with around 40% observed a single time. The antigens these receptors bind are not known. Findings of the study overall: Higher frequency in patients than in controls was seen for roughly five TRBV segments, with TRBV5-6, TRBV5-1 and TRBV20-1 among them.

What was sequenced was blood. Receptors were obtained from a girl aged 5-17 years with multiple sclerosis.

Points on this clonotype: A much larger clone differs from this one at a single base, so this may be a read error. V is TRBV18 and J is TRBJ1-4; TRBD1 agrees at 9 bases. CDR1 KGHSH and CDR2 LQKENI come from the germline V gene. The CDR3 has 15 residues. The CDR3 sequence: CAGSPVNRGLEKLFF. The DNA for the CDR3 is TGTGCCGGCTCACCCGTGAACAGGGGGCTTGAAAAACTGTTTTTT.

This clonotype has only a few counts. V and J are TRBV4-1 and TRBJ1-2, with 11 bases identical to TRBD1. CDR3 length: 16 residues. The V gene's germline CDR1 is MGHRA and CDR2 YSYEKL. V lost 5 bases to trimming and J lost 2 bases; unmatched junction nucleotides: 7. The CDR3 sequence is CASSRSGTGGNYGYTF. The CDR3 DNA is TGCGCCAGCAGCAGGTCCGGGACAGGGGGGAACTATGGCTACACCTTC.

The chain uses TRBV27 and TRBJ2-3, with a tentative D call TRBD2 (5 bases). With 3 bases removed from V and 2 bases from J, the gap between germline ends came to 12 bases. In germline, CDR1 is MNHEY, CDR2 SMNVEV (reference sequence). The length of the CDR3 is 15 residues. The chain's CDR3 is CASSLGGPYTDTQYF. The DNA of the CDR3 is TGTGCCAGCAGTTTGGGCGGGCCTTACACAGATACGCAGTATTTT.

The rearrangement links TRBV28 to TRBJ2-5, with D possibly TRBD1 on 6 matching bases. CDR1 and CDR2 from the germline V gene are MDHEN and SYDVKM. This CDR3 is 11 amino acids long. Trimming pared 6 bases from V and 11 bases from J, leaving 13 bases between. The CDR3 bases are TGTGCCAGCAGACGGGACAATGAGCAGTACTTC. Its protein product is CASRRDNEQYF.

The rearrangement uses TRBV7-9 and TRBJ2-2, with a possible D match to TRBD2 (6 bases). Looked up from germline, CDR1 is SEHNR and CDR2 is FQNEAQ (reference sequence). The CDR3 sequence is 16 residues long. V lost 5 bases, J lost 5 bases, and 18 bases lay in between. In DNA, the CDR3 is TGTGCCAGCAGCCGCGGGTCTCCAGGGAGGACCGGGGAGCTGTTTTTT. Its translation is CASSRGSPGRTGELFF.

The J gene is TRBJ2-1, the V gene TRBV13; D gene uncertain. Germline assignment: CDR1 PRHDT and CDR2 FYEKMQ (reference sequence). The V and J ends lost 4 bases and 0 bases respectively, with 13 bases between them. The CDR3 sequence is 16 residues long. The CDR3 spells CASSSFSRSSYNEQFF. DNA of the CDR3: TGTGCCAGCAGCTCCTTTAGCCGAAGCTCCTACAATGAGCAGTTCTTC.

The V gene is TRBV3-1, the J gene TRBJ1-2; D unresolved. CDR1 and CDR2 from the germline V gene are LGHDT and YNNKEL (reference sequence). The CDR3 is made up of 13 amino acids. Trimming stripped 4 bases from V and 7 bases from J, with 13 bases between. The chain's CDR3 is CASSPRPQAGYTF. The CDR3 nucleotides are TGTGCCAGCAGCCCAAGGCCCCAGGCTGGCTACACCTTC.

The rearrangement uses TRBV28 and TRBJ2-5, with 14 bases matching TRBD2. The junction had 14 bases not matched to a gene; V was cut back by 8 bases and J by 3 bases. Germline V gene lookup returns CDR1 MDHEN and CDR2 SYDVKM. The length of the CDR3 is 18 residues. The CDR3 region is CASLETGGLAGVEETQYF. The DNA of the CDR3 is TGTGCCAGCCTCGAGACAGGGGGACTAGCGGGAGTTGAAGAGACCCAGTACTTC.

This clonotype was detected only a few times. The rearrangement joins TRBV20-1 to TRBJ2-1; D is ambiguous. CDR1 and CDR2 (germline): DFQATT, SNEGSKA (reference sequence). The CDR3 is 12 residues long. The ends were cut back, 2 bases at V and 7 bases at J, with 9 bases in the middle. The CDR3 DNA reads TGCAGTGCTAGATACGAAGGGAATGAGCAGTTCTTC. Translating gives CSARYEGNEQFF.

This clonotype was recorded a few times. The chain recombines TRBV9 with TRBJ2-3; D gene uncertain. The CDR3 has 13 residues. Trimming took off 3 bases at V and 2 bases at J, with 7 bases between the two ends. The V gene's germline CDR1 is SGDLS and CDR2 YYNGEE. This CDR3 reads CASSDLNTDTQYF. The CDR3 DNA is TGTGCCAGCAGCGACCTAAACACAGATACGCAGTATTTT.

Concerning this clonotype: The conserved phenylalanine or tryptophan is not found at the CDR3 terminus, so this likely reflects a read error. The chain has TRBV28 and TRBJ2-7; 13 nucleotides line up with TRBD2. V trimming: 5 bases; J trimming: 6 bases; junction bases outside the gene matches: 4. Looked up from germline, CDR1 is MDHEN and CDR2 is SYDVKM. This CDR3 has 14 residues. As DNA, the CDR3 is TGTGCCAGCAGTCGGACTAGCGGGAGTCTCGAGCAGTACTGC. Translation gives CASSRTSGSLEQYC.

This chain connects TRBV7-3 to TRBJ2-7; no clear D gene. The J call may be in error: the DNA end matches TRBJ2-5 better. The V gene's germline CDR1 is SGHTA and CDR2 FQGTGA. CDR3 length equals 13 residues. CDR3 nucleotides: TGTGCCAGCAGCTTACTAGGAAGCGAGACCCAGTACTTC. Protein sequence: CASSLLGSETQYF.

This clonotype was detected a few times. V usage is TRBV5-5 and J usage is TRBJ1-1, with a tentative D call TRBD1 (5 bases). The ends were cut back, 4 bases at V and 0 bases at J, with 10 bases in the middle. The length of the CDR3 is 14 residues. Germline V gives CDR1 SGHKS, CDR2 YYEKEE (reference sequence). This CDR3 reads CASSLQVMNTEAFF. In DNA form, the CDR3 reads TGTGCCAGCAGCCTACAGGTCATGAACACTGAAGCTTTCTTT.

This clonotype was seen a few times. V gene TRBV6-5 combines with J gene TRBJ2-5; weak D call: TRBD2 (5 bases). Germline CDR1 and CDR2: MNHEY and SVGAGI. The V end lost 6 bases, the J end lost 7 bases, and 9 bases lay between the germline ends. The CDR3 loop spans 11 amino acids. The CDR3: CASSNSGTQYF. In DNA form, the CDR3 reads TGTGCCAGCAGCAACAGCGGGACCCAGTACTTC.